A single sample gave rise to the 19 T cell receptor beta chains below, sequenced in a study of T cell responses to AZD1222 COVID-19 vaccine. Using immunoSEQ multiplex PCR, the repertoire was profiled, and TCRdb retains in-frame clones only, with some absent. Here the sample spans roughly 8,000 clones, around 87% being singletons. The sample consisted of peripheral blood, taken 28 days after the second AZD1222 dose. Receptors originate from an adult who received the AZD1222 COVID-19 vaccine.

The gene calls are TRBV19 and TRBJ1-2; D call uncertain. The germline gives CDR1 LNHDA, CDR2 SQIVND (reference sequence). V was shortened by 10 bases and J by 3 bases, with 15 bases between the two germline ends. The CDR3 length is 13 residues. Here the CDR3 DNA reads TGTGCCACCTCCGTTATCCCCTACTATGGCTACACCTTC. Protein: CATSVIPYYGYTF.

This chain links TRBV4-2 with TRBJ1-2, with D possibly being TRBD1 (6 bases). The V and J ends lost 1 base and 0 bases respectively, with 12 bases between them. The germline CDR1 and CDR2 sequences are LGHNA and YNFKEQ. CDR3 size: 16 residues. DNA for the CDR3: TGTGCCAGCAGCCAAGCCCCCAGGGGATCTAACTATGGCTACACCTTC. Its protein is CASSQAPRGSNYGYTF.

The V gene is TRBV6-2 or TRBV6-3, the J gene TRBJ2-7; maybe TRBD1 (8 bases). The CDR3 runs to 16 residues. CDR1 and CDR2 from the germline V gene are MNHEY and SVGEGT. Trimming stripped 4 bases from V and 3 bases from J, with 19 bases between. The CDR3 loop reads CASSSRGDRRNYEQYF. DNA for the CDR3: TGTGCCAGCAGTTCACGGGGGGACAGGCGAAACTACGAGCAGTACTTC.

The gene calls are TRBV2 and TRBJ2-7; 8 nucleotides line up with TRBD1. The CDR3 has 15 residues. CDR1 and CDR2 (germline): SNHLY, FYNNEI. V trimming: 5 bases; J trimming: 1 base; junction bases outside the gene matches: 7. The CDR3 here is CASSPQGAASYEQYF. CDR3 nucleotides: TGTGCCAGCAGTCCTCAGGGGGCGGCTTCCTACGAGCAGTACTTC.

The V call is TRBV7-2, the J call TRBJ2-7; D may be TRBD2 (6 bases). This CDR3 spans 15 amino acids. The V end lost 4 bases, the J end lost 3 bases, and 16 bases lay between the germline ends. Germline lookup yields CDR1 SGHTA and CDR2 FQGNSA. The CDR3 DNA follows: TGTGCCAGCAGCTCCACCGCCTACGGGAGCTACGAGCAGTACTTC. It translates to CASSSTAYGSYEQYF.

This rearrangement joins TRBV6-5 to TRBJ1-2; 7 nucleotides line up with TRBD1. V was pared by 5 bases and J by 13 bases, with 19 bases of the junction left unmatched. CDR3 length: 15 residues. CDR1 is MNHEY and CDR2 is SVGAGI in the germline V gene. The CDR3 DNA follows: TGTGCCAGCAGTCCAAACTCCGGACAGGCGCGATGGGGCACCTTC. Its protein product is CASSPNSGQARWGTF.

The chain joins TRBV6-5 to TRBJ1-6, with 7 nucleotides matching TRBD1. Germline CDR1 MNHEY, CDR2 SVGAGI. This CDR3 contains 14 residues. Trimming took 4 bases from V and 8 from J; bases not matched to a gene: 5. CDR3 residues: CASSSEGGYSPLHF. CDR3 bases: TGTGCCAGCAGTTCGGAAGGGGGCTATTCACCCCTCCACTTT.

This rearrangement joins TRBV5-4 to TRBJ1-1; unclear D gene. Germline lookup yields CDR1 SGHNT and CDR2 YYREEE (reference sequence). The CDR3 is 15 residues long. V was trimmed by 0 bases and J by 4 bases, leaving 13 bases between them. The CDR3 DNA is TGTGCCAGCAGCTTGGAGGGCACCTCGGGCACTGAAGCTTTCTTT. This codes for CASSLEGTSGTEAFF.

This chain links TRBV28 with TRBJ2-5; maybe TRBD1 (6 bases). The CDR3 length is 12 residues. Germline V gene sequence: CDR1 MDHEN, CDR2 SYDVKM. Trimming took off 6 bases at V and 5 bases at J, with 10 bases between the two ends. CDR3 loop: CASRAGEETQYF. The CDR3 coding sequence is TGTGCCAGCAGGGCAGGGGAGGAGACCCAGTACTTC.

The genes are TRBV10-1 and TRBJ1-1; the D gene is possibly TRBD1 (6 bases). The CDR3 consists of 18 residues. V was pared by 5 bases and J by 7 bases, with 29 bases between. Germline CDR1 is WNHNN and CDR2 is SYGVQD (reference sequence). The CDR3 protein is CASSKLTGFGLEPYEAFF. The CDR3 region has the DNA TGCGCCAGCAGTAAACTTACAGGGTTCGGACTGGAACCCTATGAAGCTTTCTTT.

V gene TRBV6-5 combines with J gene TRBJ1-1; D not resolved. V dropped 0 bases and J dropped 3 bases, with 11 bases sitting between them. CDR1 and CDR2 (germline): MNHEY, SVGAGI. The CDR3 is 15 amino acids. The CDR3 sequence: CASSYSRLWDTEAFF. The CDR3 nucleotides read TGTGCCAGCAGTTACTCCAGGTTGTGGGACACTGAAGCTTTCTTT.

This chain's CDR3 is CSAQGASSTDTQYF. As DNA, the CDR3 is TGCAGCGCACAGGGTGCCTCTAGCACAGATACGCAGTATTTT. The chain uses TRBV29-1 and TRBJ2-3; tentative D call: TRBD1 (6 bases). CDR3 length: 14 residues. CDR1 and CDR2 from the germline V gene are SQVTM and ANQGSEA. Trimming pared 7 bases from V and 0 bases from J, leaving 14 bases between.

The chain joins TRBV10-3 to TRBJ2-2; tentatively, D is TRBD1 (6 bases). This CDR3 is built from 15 residues. Trimming stripped 8 bases from V and 1 base from J, with 14 bases between. Germline V lookup: CDR1 ENHRY, CDR2 SYGVKD. CDR3 coding DNA: TGTGCCATCGCCCAAGGACAGCAGAACACCGGGGAGCTGTTTTTT. Translated: CAIAQGQQNTGELFF.

This chain connects TRBV11-3 to TRBJ1-4; D is unresolved. Germline CDR1 SGHNT, CDR2 YENEEA. With 8 bases removed from V and 13 bases from J, the gap between germline ends came to 14 bases. The CDR3 is 11 residues long. The CDR3 sequence: CASCCWRVLFF. DNA for the CDR3: TGTGCCAGCTGTTGTTGGAGGGTACTGTTTTTT.

The chain carries TRBV6-5 and TRBJ2-7; D is perhaps TRBD1 or TRBD2 (5 bases each). V lost 3 bases and J lost 6, with 18 bases in between. The germline V gene has CDR1 MNHEY and CDR2 SVGAGI. The CDR3 covers 15 residues. The DNA of the CDR3 is TGTGCCAGCAGTTATGATGTTGAGGGTGGGGGCGAGCAGTACTTC. Amino acids: CASSYDVEGGGEQYF.

V and J are TRBV7-2 and TRBJ1-6, with D possibly being TRBD1 (5 bases). Trimming removed 5 bases at V and 9 bases at J, with 11 bases between. Germline lookup yields CDR1 SGHTA and CDR2 FQGNSA. The CDR3 has 13 amino acids. The CDR3 loop is CASSPVGVSPLHF. The CDR3 DNA follows: TGTGCCAGCAGCCCCGTGGGGGTTTCACCCCTCCACTTT. The whole variable domain, filled in from reference TRBV7-2 and TRBJ1-6, reads GAGVSQSPSNKVTEKGKDVELRCDPISGHTALYWYRQSLGQGLEFLIYFQGNSAPDKSGLPSDRFSAERTGGSVSTLTIQRTQQEDSAVYLCASSPVGVSPLHFGNGTRLTVT.

The gene calls are TRBV10-2 and TRBJ2-1; 11 bases map to TRBD2. CDR1 WSHSY and CDR2 SAAADI come from the germline V gene. CDR3 length equals 15 residues. After removal of 6 bases from V and 4 bases from J, the junction contained 5 bases not matched to a gene. The CDR3 bases are TGCGCCAGCAGCCTGACTAGCGGGGAATACAATGAGCAGTTCTTC. Its translation is CASSLTSGEYNEQFF.

The chain links TRBV19 to TRBJ1-4; D is unresolved. The CDR3 covers 14 residues. Trimming left V 8 bases short and J 7 bases short, with 17 bases between. Germline CDR1 is LNHDA and CDR2 is SQIVND (reference sequence). The CDR3 DNA reads as TGTGCCAGTCACCGGGCCCTTCGTTTTGAAAAACTGTTTTTT. Its protein is CASHRALRFEKLFF.

In this sample, this clone turned up a few times. The chain employs TRBV5-5 and TRBJ2-2, with a possible D match to TRBD2 (5 bases). The CDR3 extends over 17 amino acids. CDR1 is SGHKS, CDR2 YYEKEE, per germline (reference sequence). V dropped 1 base and J dropped 2 bases, with 15 bases sitting between them. The CDR3 DNA is TGTGCCAGCAGCTTGCGAGGGTCGGCTTTCAACACCGGGGAGCTGTTTTTT. Translating gives CASSLRGSAFNTGELFF.